Listed below are T cell receptor beta chains from one sample, sequenced in a study of OX40 agonist ivuxolimab in advanced cancers. Clones were sequenced by immunoSEQ multiplex PCR, and TCRdb holds only the in-frame ones, with some missing. The sample holds under 70,000 clones, more than 65% seen once. The sequencing used CD4+ or CD8+ T cells sorted from blood, collected in a trial of the OX40 agonist ivuxolimab. The receptor source for this set is an adult with an advanced solid tumor such as melanoma, head and neck, liver or kidney cancer. Each CDR3 is given with its conserved first and last residue. Fields, in order: D gene, V gene, J gene, clone size, CDR3 DNA, CDR3 protein. D genes are given only for firm matches. A clone size is listed for some rows: how often the clone was seen (once, few, many), or a class if it is expanded.

D: TRBD1; V: TRBV15; J: TRBJ2-7; size: -; DNA: TGTGCCACCAGCAGAGATCGTAGGACAGGATACGAGCAGTACTTC; CDR3: CATSRDRRTGYEQYF
D: TRBD2; V: TRBV7-2; J: TRBJ2-7; size: few; DNA: TGTGCCAGCAGCTTAGTCGCCGGGACTAGGGACGGGGAGCAGTACTTC; CDR3: CASSLVAGTRDGEQYF
D: -; V: TRBV19; J: TRBJ2-5; size: -; DNA: TGTGCCAGTAGTCTCCCCGGAGGAGCGACCCAGTACTTC; CDR3: CASSLPGGATQYF
D: -; V: TRBV9; J: TRBJ2-5; size: -; DNA: TGTGCCAGCGGGGGGCACTCCTTGGGAGAGACCCAGTACTTC; CDR3: CASGGHSLGETQYF
D: TRBD1; V: TRBV2; J: TRBJ2-3; size: -; DNA: TGTGCCAGCAGGCGCCGGGACAGATGGACAGATACGCAGTATTTT; CDR3: CASRRRDRWTDTQYF
D: TRBD1; V: TRBV10-3; J: TRBJ2-1; size: once; DNA: TGTGCCGTACCGGGACAGGGTGAGCTAGAATCCTACAATGAGCAGTTCTTC; CDR3: CAVPGQGELESYNEQFF
D: TRBD1; V: TRBV15; J: TRBJ1-2; size: once; DNA: TGTGCCACCAGCAGCGACAGGGGAAACTATGGCTACACCTTC; CDR3: CATSSDRGNYGYTF
D: -; V: TRBV7-6; J: TRBJ2-2; size: -; DNA: TGTGCCAGCAGTTATGGGCCCGGGGAGCTGTTTTTT; CDR3: CASSYGPGELFF
D: TRBD1; V: TRBV6-5; J: TRBJ1-5; size: -; DNA: TGTGCCAGCAGCCACGACAGGGGCAGTCAGCCCCAGCATTTT; CDR3: CASSHDRGSQPQHF
D: -; V: TRBV5-1; J: TRBJ2-3; size: -; DNA: TGCGCCAGCAGCACCTATGGTTCGGTAGAGGCACAAGGCCCCGCAGATACGCAGTATTTT; CDR3: CASSTYGSVEAQGPADTQYF
D: TRBD1; V: TRBV6-5; J: TRBJ2-7; size: -; DNA: TGTGCCAGCACCAGGGACAGGGGATTCCAGTACGAGCAGTACTTC; CDR3: CASTRDRGFQYEQYF
D: -; V: TRBV20-1; J: TRBJ1-1; size: few; DNA: TGCAGTGCAACCGACAACGCTGAAGCTTTCTTT; CDR3: CSATDNAEAFF
D: -; V: TRBV7-2; J: TRBJ1-6; size: -; DNA: TGTGCCAGCAGCTTAGATTTCCGGGATAATTCACCCCTCCACTTT; CDR3: CASSLDFRDNSPLHF
D: TRBD2; V: TRBV9; J: TRBJ2-1; size: -; DNA: TGTGCCAGCAGCGTAGTAGCGGGGGGGCTACACAATGAGCAGTTCTTC; CDR3: CASSVVAGGLHNEQFF
D: TRBD2; V: TRBV19; J: TRBJ2-1; size: -; DNA: TGTGCCAGTAGTATGAGCCGGGGGGGCTCCTACAATGAGCAGTTCTTC; CDR3: CASSMSRGGSYNEQFF
D: TRBD2; V: TRBV5-1; J: TRBJ2-2; size: few; DNA: TGCGCCAGCAGTACGAACGGGGGGGCCTCCGGGGAGCTGTTTTTT; CDR3: CASSTNGGASGELFF
D: -; V: TRBV7-2; J: TRBJ2-3; size: -; DNA: TGTGCCAGCAGCGGACAGCCACATCAGGCAGATACGCAGTATTTT; CDR3: CASSGQPHQADTQYF
D: -; V: TRBV25-1; J: TRBJ2-2; size: -; DNA: TGTGCCACCTGGGGGAACACCGGGGAGCTGTTTTTT; CDR3: CATWGNTGELFF
D: -; V: TRBV28; J: TRBJ2-1; size: -; DNA: TGTGCCAGCAGTTTATTTGGGGGCTCCTACAATGAGCAGTTCTTC; CDR3: CASSLFGGSYNEQFF
D: TRBD1; V: TRBV6-5; J: TRBJ1-4; size: -; DNA: TGTGCCAGCCGACTCTCCCAGGGGGCAGGGGAAAAACTGTTTTTT; CDR3: CASRLSQGAGEKLFF
D: TRBD1; V: TRBV7-3; J: TRBJ1-3; size: -; DNA: TGTGCCAGCAGCTTACAGGGGGTCTCTGGAAACACCATATATTTT; CDR3: CASSLQGVSGNTIYF
D: TRBD1; V: TRBV9; J: TRBJ2-6; size: -; DNA: TGTGCCAGCAAGGAGACAGGGGGCTATGGGGCCAACGTCCTGACTTTC; CDR3: CASKETGGYGANVLTF
D: TRBD1; V: TRBV6-1; J: TRBJ1-6; size: -; DNA: TGTGCCAGCAGTGCAGGACAGGGGGCTTTCGGTTCACCCCTCCACTTT; CDR3: CASSAGQGAFGSPLHF
D: TRBD2; V: TRBV11-3; J: TRBJ2-2; size: once; DNA: TGTGCCAGCAGCCTTCTAGCGGGGGGTAGCGGGGAGCTGTTTTTT; CDR3: CASSLLAGGSGELFF
D: -; V: TRBV2; J: TRBJ1-1; size: few; DNA: TGTGCCAGCAGGAGAGAGTCTGGGAACACTGAAGCTTTCTTT; CDR3: CASRRESGNTEAFF
D: TRBD1; V: TRBV19; J: TRBJ1-1; size: -; DNA: TGTGCCAGTAAGGGCGGGACAGCTAACACTGAAGCTTTCTTT; CDR3: CASKGGTANTEAFF
D: -; V: TRBV5-8; J: TRBJ1-5; size: -; DNA: TGTGCCAGCAGCGGCGGACAGCACCCGTCGCCCCAGCATTTT; CDR3: CASSGGQHPSPQHF
D: -; V: TRBV9; J: TRBJ1-6; size: -; DNA: TGTGCCAGCACCTATCAGGTCGAAAATTCACCCCTCCACTTT; CDR3: CASTYQVENSPLHF
D: -; V: TRBV6-5; J: TRBJ1-4; size: once; DNA: TGTGCCAGCAGTAGCAGGGGCCTTAATGAAAAACTGTTTTTT; CDR3: CASSSRGLNEKLFF
D: -; V: TRBV7-6; J: TRBJ2-5; size: -; DNA: TGTGCCGGACAAGGGGGGCCCTCTGGTAGTCCAGAGACCCAGTACTTC; CDR3: CAGQGGPSGSPETQYF
D: TRBD2; V: TRBV5-1; J: TRBJ2-6; size: once; DNA: TGCGCCAGCAGCTTTACGGCTAGCGGGCATTCTGGGGCCAACGTCCTGACTTTC; CDR3: CASSFTASGHSGANVLTF
D: TRBD1; V: TRBV27; J: TRBJ2-5; size: -; DNA: TGTGCCAGCGGACGACAGGGGGCGCGGGAGACCCAGTACTTC; CDR3: CASGRQGARETQYF
D: -; V: TRBV28; J: TRBJ1-5; size: -; DNA: TGTGCCAGCAGTTTGGCTTCATCTGGGGGCGGCAATCAGCCCCAGCATTTT; CDR3: CASSLASSGGGNQPQHF
D: TRBD1; V: TRBV19; J: TRBJ1-2; size: -; DNA: TGTGCCAGTAGGACCGGGACAGGGACGAGTAGTGGCTACACCTTC; CDR3: CASRTGTGTSSGYTF
D: TRBD1; V: TRBV7-2; J: TRBJ1-5; size: -; DNA: TGTGCCAGCAGCAGGGACAGGGCTGTGGTGGGGCCCCAGCATTTT; CDR3: CASSRDRAVVGPQHF
D: -; V: TRBV7-9; J: TRBJ2-7; size: -; DNA: TGTGCCAGCAATGTCGGCGGTTCCTACGAGCAGTACTTC; CDR3: CASNVGGSYEQYF
D: TRBD1; V: TRBV18; J: TRBJ1-1; size: -; DNA: TGTGCCAGCTCACCAGTTAGGGGGCCCAGCACTGAAGCTTTCTTT; CDR3: CASSPVRGPSTEAFF
D: -; V: TRBV5-8; J: TRBJ2-3; size: -; DNA: TGTGCCAGCACCTCGGTGGCAGATACGCAGTATTTT; CDR3: CASTSVADTQYF
D: -; V: TRBV5-1; J: TRBJ2-5; size: -; DNA: TGCGCCAGCAGCGGTGGTGGGGCACAAGAGACCCAGTACTTC; CDR3: CASSGGGAQETQYF
D: -; V: TRBV6-1; J: TRBJ1-3; size: few; DNA: TGTGCCAGCAGGTCCGACGGCTCTGGAAACACCATATATTTT; CDR3: CASRSDGSGNTIYF
D: TRBD1; V: TRBV18; J: TRBJ1-4; size: -; DNA: TGTGCCAGCTCACCGGGACAGGGGGCTGAAAAACTGTTTTTT; CDR3: CASSPGQGAEKLFF
D: TRBD1; V: TRBV4-2; J: TRBJ2-7; size: -; DNA: TGTGCCAGCAGCCCAAGAGGACAGGCCAATCGGTACGAGCAGTACTTC; CDR3: CASSPRGQANRYEQYF
D: -; V: TRBV7-9; J: TRBJ1-5; size: -; DNA: TGTGCCAGCAGCTTCTCGGACAGACTCAATCAGCCCCAGCATTTT; CDR3: CASSFSDRLNQPQHF
D: TRBD1; V: TRBV19; J: TRBJ2-7; size: once; DNA: TGTGCCAGTAGTATCCCAGGACAGGCCAGAGGAGAGCAGTACTTC; CDR3: CASSIPGQARGEQYF
D: -; V: TRBV5-1; J: TRBJ1-1; size: -; DNA: TGCGCCAGCAGCTTGGTGGGAGTCCGTGTCACTGAAGCTTTCTTT; CDR3: CASSLVGVRVTEAFF
D: -; V: TRBV7-2; J: TRBJ2-1; size: -; DNA: TGTGCCAGCAGCTTAGGGGGCCGGGGCGATGAGCAGTTCTTC; CDR3: CASSLGGRGDEQFF
D: -; V: TRBV28; J: TRBJ1-2; size: -; DNA: TGTGCCAGCAGTTCCTTCCGCCCCCCAGGCACCAACTATGGCTACACCTTC; CDR3: CASSSFRPPGTNYGYTF
D: TRBD1; V: TRBV5-6; J: TRBJ1-2; size: -; DNA: TGTGCCAGCACCCCCCCGGGACAGGGGGGTGGCTACACCTTC; CDR3: CASTPPGQGGGYTF
D: -; V: TRBV2; J: TRBJ1-2; size: once; DNA: TGTGCCAGCAGTCTCAAGACAAGTTATGGCTACACCTTC; CDR3: CASSLKTSYGYTF
D: -; V: TRBV7-8; J: TRBJ1-5; size: -; DNA: TGTGCCAGCAGCTTAGGGGAGCAGGGAGCAGGCCAGCCCCAGCATTTT; CDR3: CASSLGEQGAGQPQHF
D: -; V: TRBV2; J: TRBJ2-7; size: -; DNA: TGTGCCAGCAGTGAGTCCAGGGTCGAGCAGTACTTC; CDR3: CASSESRVEQYF